This TCR beta chain was identified in a study of cytomegalovirus exposure and HLA in healthy donors. Study details: The 90 to 150 validation repertoires, a later analysis reported, used the same platform as the approximately 650 first-cohort repertoires. General study results and limits: For cytomegalovirus status, the classifier reportedly gave diagnoses with high specificity and sensitivity. It was approximately 150 TCR beta chains that were listed as cytomegalovirus-associated.

Sequencing used immunoSEQ multiplex PCR; TCRdb keeps in-frame clones, though not all of them. The profile shows 110,000 or so clones, about nine tenths of them singletons. The roughly 120-subject validation cohort, separate from the 666-subject first cohort, included the donors. To note about this clone: The antigen remains undetermined.

Trimming at V came to 1 base and at J to 7 bases, leaving 6 bases not matched to a gene. CDR1 SEHNR and CDR2 FQNEAQ come from the germline V gene (reference sequence). The CDR3 has 15 residues. The sample consisted of PBMCs. The origin of this receptor is a woman aged 18-29 years in good health and CMV-seronegative. The chain recombines TRBV7-9 with TRBJ2-1; 8 nucleotides agree with TRBD2. For the CDR3, the DNA is TGTGCCAGCAGCTTAGGGGGACTAGTGAGTAATGAGCAGTTCTTC. Protein product: CASSLGGLVSNEQFF.